The 7 T cell receptor beta chains below were found in one sample sequenced in a study of beta chain features in type 1 diabetes (dated by TCRdb to the late 2010s). The library relied on the immunoSEQ multiplex PCR assay. All of the isolated RNA was reverse transcribed with the High Capacity cDNA Reverse Transcription Kit, so expressed TCRB transcripts were sequenced. TCRdb took this table from immuneACCESS and kept in-frame rearrangements with V and J called. Such tables lack part of the clones; where checked against another copy, unresolved V genes explain under half of the gap, and the rest is unexplained. The sample table shows over 500,000 clones, and roughly a sixth are seen once. Approximately 0.087% of the sample is held by the ten biggest clonotypes. The specimen was naive CD4+ T cells from blood. In the paper's terms, the cell subset or site label means: true naive CD4+ T cells. Source of these receptors: a man aged 18 to 35 in good health.

The chain links TRBV5-1 to TRBJ2-3, with 7 bases matching TRBD1. V was pared by 3 bases and J by 2 bases, with 9 bases of the junction left unmatched. CDR1 and CDR2 from the germline V gene are SGHRS and YFSETQ. This CDR3 has 16 residues. The CDR3 protein is CASSSYQTGLTDTQYF. CDR3 nucleotide sequence: TGCGCCAGCAGCTCATATCAGACAGGGCTCACAGATACGCAGTATTTT.

This chain joins TRBV28 and TRBJ1-1; TRBD1 aligns across 8 bases. With 3 bases clipped from V and 1 base from J, the junction kept 7 bases outside the gene matches. From germline, CDR1 is MDHEN and CDR2 SYDVKM. This CDR3 is 16 amino acids long. CDR3 sequence reads: CASSLATGAGNTEAFF. In nucleotides, the CDR3 is TGTGCCAGCAGTTTGGCGACAGGGGCGGGGAACACTGAAGCTTTCTTT.

This chain joins TRBV28 and TRBJ1-5, with TRBD1 matching 9 bases. This CDR3 comprises 16 residues. From germline, CDR1 is MDHEN and CDR2 SYDVKM. V dropped 5 bases and J dropped 3; count of bases not matched to a gene: 8. The CDR3 region is CASSTGGTGYNQPQHF. The CDR3 DNA sequence: TGTGCCAGCAGTACCGGGGGGACAGGGTACAATCAGCCCCAGCATTTT.

This clone turned up a few times. The chain joins TRBV14 to TRBJ1-2; tentative D call: TRBD1 (6 bases). Germline values: CDR1 SGHDN, CDR2 FVKESK. Trimming removed 0 bases from V and 7 bases from J, with 12 bases in between. CDR3 size: 14 residues. The CDR3 DNA sequence: TGTGCCAGCAGCCAAGATATGGCAGGGGTTGGCTACACCTTC. Its translation is CASSQDMAGVGYTF.

This clone came up a few times. The V and J genes are TRBV27 and TRBJ2-3, with D perhaps TRBD2 (5 bases). Germline V gene sequence: CDR1 MNHEY, CDR2 SMNVEV (reference sequence). The CDR3 is 16 amino acids. V was shortened by 5 bases and J by 2 bases, with 17 bases between the two germline ends. The DNA for the CDR3 is TGTGCCAGCAGTCCCGGGGAGAGACTTTACACAGATACGCAGTATTTT. Amino acid sequence: CASSPGERLYTDTQYF.

The chain carries TRBV6-5 and TRBJ2-1; D call uncertain. Germline V CDR1 and CDR2: MNHEY, SVGAGI. CDR3 length: 14 amino acids. V was pared by 5 bases and J by 0 bases, with 8 bases between. The CDR3 sequence is CASSRRSSYNEQFF. CDR3 sequence (DNA): TGTGCCAGCAGTCGACGGAGCTCCTACAATGAGCAGTTCTTC.

The chain links TRBV7-9 to TRBJ2-3; D gene uncertain. V lost 5 bases, J lost 3 bases, and 9 bases lay in between. This CDR3 region has 13 residues. The germline V gene encodes CDR1 SEHNR and CDR2 FQNEAQ (reference sequence). In DNA form, the CDR3 reads TGTGCCAGCAGCGCCTCTGGGACAGATACGCAGTATTTT. Protein product: CASSASGTDTQYF. Drawing the rest from reference TRBV7-9 and TRBJ2-3, the complete variable domain is DTGVSQNPRHKITKRGQNVTFRCDPISEHNRLYWYRQTLGQGPEFLTYFQNEAQLEKSRLLSDRFSAERPKGSFSTLEIQRTEQGDSAMYLCASSASGTDTQYFGPGTRLTVL.